Below are 20 T cell receptor beta chains sequenced from a single sample in a study of blood T cell repertoires in COVID-19. TCRdb's table, derived via immunoSEQ multiplex PCR, lists solely in-frame clones and lacks some. Of 150,000 to 200,000 clones in the sample, about 85% were seen once. Input material: peripheral blood. Receptors originate from a man in his fifties or sixties with active or convalescent COVID-19.

The gene calls are TRBV27 and TRBJ2-7; 7 bases are shared with TRBD1. Per the germline V gene, CDR1 is MNHEY and CDR2 is SMNVEV (reference sequence). This CDR3 is built from 16 residues. The V gene end was trimmed by 5 bases and the J gene end by 11 bases; junction bases not matched to a gene: 21. The CDR3 coding sequence is TGTGCCAGCAGTGGAGCCCGACAGGGTAGAAAGTTTAAGGAGTACTTC. Protein: CASSGARQGRKFKEYF.

The chain links TRBV5-1 to TRBJ2-1; TRBD2 might be the D (5 bases). Germline lookup yields CDR1 SGHRS and CDR2 YFSETQ. The CDR3 has 13 amino acids. V lost 2 bases and J 7 bases, leaving 10 bases between the germline ends. CDR3 in amino acids: CASSFEGGNEQFF. DNA of the CDR3: TGCGCCAGCAGCTTCGAGGGTGGTAATGAGCAGTTCTTC.

This clone was recorded only once. The chain has TRBV5-4 and TRBJ1-4; D unclear. V was pared by 0 bases and J by 0 bases, with 6 bases between. The CDR3 is 15 amino acids. Germline CDR1 and CDR2: SGHNT and YYREEE (reference sequence). The CDR3 loop is CASSLGGATNEKLFF. The CDR3 coding sequence is TGTGCCAGCAGCTTGGGCGGTGCAACTAATGAAAAACTGTTTTTT.

This clone was picked up one time. This sequence joins TRBV9 and TRBJ2-3; tentatively, D is TRBD1 (6 bases). Germline V gene data show CDR1 as SGDLS and CDR2 as YYNGEE. Trimming cost V 0 bases and J 1 base, with 6 bases left between them. The CDR3 runs 14 residues. The CDR3 sequence is CASSVDRGTDTQYF. In nucleotides, the CDR3 is TGTGCCAGCAGCGTAGACAGGGGCACAGATACGCAGTATTTT.

V gene TRBV10-3 combines with J gene TRBJ2-7, with TRBD1 identical over 8 bases. The junction had 5 bases not matched to a gene; V was cut back by 2 bases and J by 5 bases. This CDR3 comprises 14 residues. In germline, CDR1 is ENHRY, CDR2 SYGVKD. In nucleotides, the CDR3 is TGTGCCATCAGTGAGCTGACAGGGGTGAACGAGCAGTACTTC. Protein product: CAISELTGVNEQYF.

The CDR3 bases are TGTGCCAGTAGTATCAGGGGATCCTATAATTCACCCCTCCACTTT. It is translated as CASSIRGSYNSPLHF. The V and J genes are TRBV19 and TRBJ1-6; possible D gene TRBD1, 6 bases. Germline lookup yields CDR1 LNHDA and CDR2 SQIVND (reference sequence). There are 15 residues in the CDR3. V was shortened by 3 bases and J by 1 base, with 7 bases between the two germline ends.

The chain employs TRBV19 and TRBJ2-3; maybe TRBD2 (5 bases). Germline V gene data show CDR1 as LNHDA and CDR2 as SQIVND (reference sequence). V lost 3 bases to trimming and J lost 1 base, with 17 bases between them. The CDR3 is made up of 17 amino acids. The CDR3 here is CASSIVHPGSRTDTQYF. The CDR3 bases are TGTGCCAGTAGTATTGTCCATCCGGGGTCCCGCACAGATACGCAGTATTTT.

The rearrangement links TRBV30 to TRBJ2-7; 8 nucleotides line up with TRBD1. V was clipped by 0 bases and J by 5 bases; unmatched bases: 6. The germline CDR1 and CDR2 sequences are GTSNPN and SVGIG (reference sequence). The CDR3 is 14 amino acids. The DNA of the CDR3 is TGTGCCTGGAGTGTACAGGGGGGCGGTAACGAGCAGTACTTC. Its protein product is CAWSVQGGGNEQYF.

The rearrangement links TRBV11-1 to TRBJ1-1, with 7 bases that match TRBD1. Germline V gene data show CDR1 as SGHAT and CDR2 as FQDESV (reference sequence). The CDR3 loop spans 14 amino acids. V was clipped by 6 bases and J by 1 base; unmatched bases: 5. The CDR3 sequence is CASRPRTGNTEAFF. The CDR3 DNA reads TGTGCCAGCAGACCCAGGACAGGGAACACTGAAGCTTTCTTT.

DNA for the CDR3: TGTGCCAGCAGCCCCCCTAGGACAGGGGACTACGAGCAGTACTTC. Protein: CASSPPRTGDYEQYF. V gene TRBV7-3 combines with J gene TRBJ2-7; 9 nucleotides align to TRBD1. Germline CDR1 reads SGHTA; CDR2 reads FQGTGA. Losses at the gene ends were 5 bases for V and 3 bases for J; bases not matched to a gene: 8. This CDR3 is built from 15 residues.

The rearrangement links TRBV2 to TRBJ1-2; no firm D call. The germline gives CDR1 SNHLY, CDR2 FYNNEI. The CDR3 has 15 residues. V was clipped by 1 base and J by 4 bases, with 13 bases between them. The CDR3 loop is CASSEDEGESYGYTF. The CDR3 nucleotides read TGTGCCAGCAGTGAAGACGAGGGAGAGAGCTATGGCTACACCTTC.

The chain is built from TRBV13 and TRBJ2-7; 10 bases are a match to TRBD1. Trimming took 3 bases from V and 4 from J; bases not matched to a gene: 3. The CDR3 is 14 residues long. CDR1 is PRHDT and CDR2 is FYEKMQ in the germline V gene (reference sequence). In nucleotides, the CDR3 is TGTGCCAGCAGCTTCCCGGGACAGGGGTACGAGCAGTACTTC. Encoded protein: CASSFPGQGYEQYF.

The rearrangement uses TRBV27 and TRBJ2-6, with a weak D call TRBD1 (5 bases). The CDR3 length is 15 residues. The ends were cut back, 3 bases at V and 2 bases at J, with 8 bases in the middle. The V gene's germline CDR1 is MNHEY and CDR2 SMNVEV (reference sequence). The CDR3 protein is CASSLTAAGANVLTF. The CDR3 nucleotides read TGTGCCAGCAGTTTGACAGCCGCTGGGGCCAACGTCCTGACTTTC. Variable domain in full (rest from reference TRBV27 and TRBJ2-6): EAQVTQNPRYLITVTGKKLTVTCSQNMNHEYMSWYRQDPGLGLRQIYYSMNVEVTDKGDVPEGYKVSRKEKRNFPLILESPSPNQTSLYFCASSLTAAGANVLTFGAGSRLTVL.

The gene calls are TRBV20-1 and TRBJ1-1; 9 nucleotides match TRBD1. Losses at the gene ends were 3 bases for V and 3 bases for J; bases not matched to a gene: 8. Germline CDR1 reads DFQATT; CDR2 reads SNEGSKA (reference sequence). The CDR3 totals 15 residues. The CDR3: CSASRYRGRDTEAFF. The CDR3, as DNA: TGCAGTGCTAGTCGTTACAGGGGGCGGGACACTGAAGCTTTCTTT.

The V call is TRBV15, the J call TRBJ1-4; no clear D. Germline-derived CDR1 and CDR2 are LNHNV and YYDKDF (reference sequence). V lost 1 base and J lost 7, with 7 bases in between. This CDR3 is 13 amino acids long. CDR3 protein: CATSRVVGEKLFF. CDR3 bases: TGTGCCACCAGCAGAGTGGTCGGTGAAAAACTGTTTTTT.

In its sample, this clone was seen a few times. The V and J genes are TRBV7-9 and TRBJ1-4, with D possibly matching TRBD1 (6 bases). Germline V gene lookup returns CDR1 SEHNR and CDR2 FQNEAQ (reference sequence). Trimming removed 5 bases at V and 4 bases at J, with 11 bases between. The CDR3 sequence is 14 residues long. The CDR3 sequence: CASSPTGINEKLFF. The CDR3 nucleotides are TGTGCCAGCAGCCCAACAGGGATTAATGAAAAACTGTTTTTT.

The chain carries TRBV5-1 and TRBJ2-1; 8 bases are shared with TRBD2. The length of the CDR3 is 15 residues. With V trimmed by 7 bases and J by 9 bases, 15 bases remained unmatched. CDR1 is SGHRS and CDR2 is YFSETQ in the germline V gene. CDR3 DNA sequence: TGCGCCAGCGCCATTATGGGACTAGAATTAAGTGAGCAGTTCTTC. Translated, it gives CASAIMGLELSEQFF.

The rearrangement links TRBV29-1 to TRBJ2-3, with 10 bases matching TRBD2. Losses at the gene ends were 7 bases for V and 1 base for J; bases not matched to a gene: 5. The CDR3 is 14 residues long. CDR1 is SQVTM and CDR2 is ANQGSEA in the germline V gene. CDR3 in amino acids: CSASSGGGTDTQYF. The CDR3 DNA follows: TGCAGCGCGTCTAGCGGGGGAGGCACAGATACGCAGTATTTT.

This clone was counted only a few times. This chain uses TRBV9 with TRBJ1-5; 7 nucleotides agree with TRBD1. Trimming removed 4 bases from V and 4 bases from J; junction bases left unmatched: 8. Germline CDR1 and CDR2: SGDLS and YYNGEE. CDR3 length: 15 residues. The CDR3 region is CASSWSGTENQPQHF. Written as DNA, the CDR3 is TGTGCCAGCAGCTGGTCCGGGACAGAGAATCAGCCCCAGCATTTT.

This sequence joins TRBV2 and TRBJ1-5, with no clear D. The CDR3 has 13 amino acids. Germline V gene lookup returns CDR1 SNHLY and CDR2 FYNNEI. V gave up 4 bases and J gave up 2 bases, with 6 bases separating them. The chain's CDR3 is CASSGGRNQPQHF. CDR3 in DNA: TGTGCCAGCAGTGGAGGGCGCAATCAGCCCCAGCATTTT.